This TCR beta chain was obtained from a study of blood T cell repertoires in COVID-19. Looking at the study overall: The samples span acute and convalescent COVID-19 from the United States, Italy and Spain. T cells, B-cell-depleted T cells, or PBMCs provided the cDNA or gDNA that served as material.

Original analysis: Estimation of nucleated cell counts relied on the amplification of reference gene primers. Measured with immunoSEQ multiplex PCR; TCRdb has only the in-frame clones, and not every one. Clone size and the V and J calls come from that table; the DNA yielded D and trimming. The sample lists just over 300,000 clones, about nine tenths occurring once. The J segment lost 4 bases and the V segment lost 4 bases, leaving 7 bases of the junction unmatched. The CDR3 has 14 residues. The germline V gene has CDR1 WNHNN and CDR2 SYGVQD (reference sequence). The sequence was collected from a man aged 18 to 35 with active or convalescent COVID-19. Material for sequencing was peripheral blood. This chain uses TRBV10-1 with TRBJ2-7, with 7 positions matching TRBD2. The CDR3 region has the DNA TGCGCCAGCAGTGCAGCGGGAACGACTTACGAGCAGTACTTC. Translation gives CASSAAGTTYEQYF.